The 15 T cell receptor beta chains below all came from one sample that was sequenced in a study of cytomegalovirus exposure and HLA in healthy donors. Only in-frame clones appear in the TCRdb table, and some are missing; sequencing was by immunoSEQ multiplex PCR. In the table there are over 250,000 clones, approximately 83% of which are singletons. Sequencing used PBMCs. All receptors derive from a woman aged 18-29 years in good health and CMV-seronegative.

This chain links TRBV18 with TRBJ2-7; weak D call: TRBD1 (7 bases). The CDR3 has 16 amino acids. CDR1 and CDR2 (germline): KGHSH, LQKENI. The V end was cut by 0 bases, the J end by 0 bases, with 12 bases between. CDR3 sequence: CASSPPGGQSSYEQYF. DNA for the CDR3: TGTGCCAGCTCACCACCCGGGGGACAGAGCTCCTACGAGCAGTACTTC.

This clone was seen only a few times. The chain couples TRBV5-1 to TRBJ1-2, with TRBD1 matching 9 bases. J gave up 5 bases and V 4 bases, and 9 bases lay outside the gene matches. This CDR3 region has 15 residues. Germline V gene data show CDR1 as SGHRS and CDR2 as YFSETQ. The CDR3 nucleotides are TGCGCCAGCAGCCCAGGTACCGGGACAGGGTATGGCTACACCTTC. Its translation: CASSPGTGTGYGYTF.

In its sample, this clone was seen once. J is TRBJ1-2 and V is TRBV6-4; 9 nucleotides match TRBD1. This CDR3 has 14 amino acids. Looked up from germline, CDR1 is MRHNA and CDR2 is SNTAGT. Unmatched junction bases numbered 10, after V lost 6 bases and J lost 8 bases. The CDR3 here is CASRMDRGPGGYTF. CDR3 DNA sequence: TGTGCCAGCAGGATGGACAGGGGACCGGGGGGCTACACCTTC.

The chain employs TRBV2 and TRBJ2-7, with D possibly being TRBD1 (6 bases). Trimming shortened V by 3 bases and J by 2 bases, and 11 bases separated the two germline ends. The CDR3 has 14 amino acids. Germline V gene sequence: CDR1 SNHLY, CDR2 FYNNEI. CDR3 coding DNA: TGTGCCAGCAGTGATGAGGGGGACCCCTACGAGCAGTACTTC. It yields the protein CASSDEGDPYEQYF. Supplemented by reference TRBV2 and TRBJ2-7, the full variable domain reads EPEVTQTPSHQVTQMGQEVILRCVPISNHLYFYWYRQILGQKVEFLVSFYNNEISEKSEIFDDQFSVERPDGSNFTLKIRSTKLEDSAMYFCASSDEGDPYEQYFGPGTRLTVT.

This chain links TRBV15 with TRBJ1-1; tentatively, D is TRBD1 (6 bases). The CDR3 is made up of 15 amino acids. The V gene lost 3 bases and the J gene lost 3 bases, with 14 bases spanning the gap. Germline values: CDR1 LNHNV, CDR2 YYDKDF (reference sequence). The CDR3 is CATSSQISGDTEAFF. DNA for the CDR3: TGTGCCACCAGCAGCCAAATCTCAGGGGACACTGAAGCTTTCTTT.

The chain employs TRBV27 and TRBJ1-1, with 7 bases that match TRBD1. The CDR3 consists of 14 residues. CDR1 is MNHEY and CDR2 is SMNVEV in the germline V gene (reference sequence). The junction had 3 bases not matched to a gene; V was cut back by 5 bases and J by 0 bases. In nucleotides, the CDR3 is TGTGCCAGCAGTGGGGACAGCATGAACACTGAAGCTTTCTTT. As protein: CASSGDSMNTEAFF.

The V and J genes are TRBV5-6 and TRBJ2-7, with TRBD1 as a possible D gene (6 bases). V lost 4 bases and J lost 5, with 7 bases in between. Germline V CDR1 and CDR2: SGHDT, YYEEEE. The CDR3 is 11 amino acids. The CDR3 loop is CASSRTDEQYF. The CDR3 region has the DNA TGTGCCAGCAGCCGGACAGACGAGCAGTACTTC.

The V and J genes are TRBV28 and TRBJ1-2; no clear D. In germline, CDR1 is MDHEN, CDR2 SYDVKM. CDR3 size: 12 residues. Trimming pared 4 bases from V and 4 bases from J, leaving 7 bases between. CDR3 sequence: CASSSFRYGYTF. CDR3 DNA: TGTGCCAGCAGTTCCTTCCGCTATGGCTACACCTTC.

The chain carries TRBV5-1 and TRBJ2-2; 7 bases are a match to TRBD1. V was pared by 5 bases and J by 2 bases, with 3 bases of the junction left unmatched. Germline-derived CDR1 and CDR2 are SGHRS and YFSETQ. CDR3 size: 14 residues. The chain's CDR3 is CASRDRTNTGELFF. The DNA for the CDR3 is TGCGCCAGCAGGGACAGGACAAACACCGGGGAGCTGTTTTTT.

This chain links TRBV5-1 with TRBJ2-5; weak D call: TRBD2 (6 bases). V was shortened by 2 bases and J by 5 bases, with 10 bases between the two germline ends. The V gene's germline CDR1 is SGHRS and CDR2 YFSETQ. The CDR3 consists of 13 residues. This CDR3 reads CASSLRGRETQYF. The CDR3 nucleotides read TGCGCCAGCAGCTTACGGGGGAGGGAGACCCAGTACTTC.

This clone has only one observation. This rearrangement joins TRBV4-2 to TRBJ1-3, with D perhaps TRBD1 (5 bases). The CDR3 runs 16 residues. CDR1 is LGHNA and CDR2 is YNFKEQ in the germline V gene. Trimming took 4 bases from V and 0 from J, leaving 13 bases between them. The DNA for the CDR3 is TGTGCCAGCAGCCCGAGACAGCGTTTCTCTGGAAACACCATATATTTT. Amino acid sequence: CASSPRQRFSGNTIYF.

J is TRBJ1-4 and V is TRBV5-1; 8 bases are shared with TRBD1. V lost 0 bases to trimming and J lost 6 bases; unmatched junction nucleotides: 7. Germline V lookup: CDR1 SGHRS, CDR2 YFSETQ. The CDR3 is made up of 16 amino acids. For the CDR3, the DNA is TGCGCCAGCAGCTTGGGGGACAGGCGCGGTCATGAAAAACTGTTTTTT. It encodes CASSLGDRRGHEKLFF. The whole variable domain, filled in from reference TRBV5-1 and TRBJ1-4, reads KAGVTQTPRYLIKTRGQQVTLSCSPISGHRSVSWYQQTPGQGLQFLFEYFSETQRNKGNFPGRFSGRQFSNSRSEMNVSTLELGDSALYLCASSLGDRRGHEKLFFGSGTQLSVL.

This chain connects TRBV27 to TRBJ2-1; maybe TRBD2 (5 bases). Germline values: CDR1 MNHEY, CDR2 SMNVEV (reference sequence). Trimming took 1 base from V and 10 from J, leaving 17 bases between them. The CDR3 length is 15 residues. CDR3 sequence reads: CASSLFRGTHWEQFF. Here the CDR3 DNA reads TGTGCCAGCAGTTTATTCCGGGGTACCCACTGGGAGCAGTTCTTC.

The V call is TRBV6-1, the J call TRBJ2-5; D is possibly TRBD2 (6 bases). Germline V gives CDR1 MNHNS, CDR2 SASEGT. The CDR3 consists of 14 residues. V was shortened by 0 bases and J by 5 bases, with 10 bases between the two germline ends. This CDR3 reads CASSEAGGGETQYF. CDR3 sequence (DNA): TGTGCCAGCAGTGAAGCTGGCGGAGGGGAGACCCAGTACTTC.

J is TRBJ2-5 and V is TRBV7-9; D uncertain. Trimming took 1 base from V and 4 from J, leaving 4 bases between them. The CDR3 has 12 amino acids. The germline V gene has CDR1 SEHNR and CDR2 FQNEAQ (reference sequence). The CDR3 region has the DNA TGTGCCAGCAGCTTAGAGCCAGAGACCCAGTACTTC. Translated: CASSLEPETQYF. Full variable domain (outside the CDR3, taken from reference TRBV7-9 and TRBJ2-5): DTGVSQNPRHKITKRGQNVTFRCDPISEHNRLYWYRQTLGQGPEFLTYFQNEAQLEKSRLLSDRFSAERPKGSFSTLEIQRTEQGDSAMYLCASSLEPETQYFGPGTRLLVL.